This TCR beta chain is from a study of shared clonotypes between healthy human individuals. This clone was found a few times. This table comes from immunoSEQ multiplex PCR, and its TCRdb copy is limited to in-frame clones, with some not included. The profile shows fewer than 850,000 clones, roughly 78% of them singletons. Nashville, Tennessee was home to all donors, who were Caucasian adults. The CDR3 is 9 amino acids. Trimming stripped 6 bases from V and 10 bases from J, with 1 base between. Germline CDR1 is LNHDA and CDR2 is SQIVND (reference sequence). Sequenced input: memory CD4+ T cells sorted from blood. Stated subset: CD45RA-negative fraction. The chain carries TRBV19 and TRBJ1-6; D is unresolved. This clonotype was obtained from a woman in her 30s in good health. In DNA, the CDR3 is TGTGCCAGTAGATCACCCCTCCACTTT. This codes for CASRSPLHF.